This T cell receptor beta chain was recorded in a study of shared clonotypes between healthy human individuals. To note about this clone: What it binds is not known.

Study-wide points: A limitation of the genetic and exposure-history diversity represented arose from few donors.

The input for sorted-subset replicate PCRs was roughly 180 ng DNA, about 30,000 T cell genomes. The repertoire was sequenced with immunoSEQ multiplex PCR; TCRdb's copy has only in-frame clones and lacks some. The sample shows 2 million to 2.5 million clones, 90% to 96% of them seen only once. Germline values: CDR1 LNHDA, CDR2 SQIVND (reference sequence). V lost 5 bases to trimming and J lost 2 bases, with 9 bases between them. The CDR3 spans 13 residues. This rearrangement joins TRBV19 to TRBJ1-2; perhaps TRBD1 as D (6 bases). This clonotype was sampled from a man aged 18 to 30 in good health. Specimen: naive CD4+ T cells sorted from blood. Subset indicated: CD45RA+ positively selected. The CDR3 spells CASSGGTNYGYTF. CDR3 coding DNA: TGTGCCAGTAGTGGTGGGACAAACTATGGCTACACCTTC.